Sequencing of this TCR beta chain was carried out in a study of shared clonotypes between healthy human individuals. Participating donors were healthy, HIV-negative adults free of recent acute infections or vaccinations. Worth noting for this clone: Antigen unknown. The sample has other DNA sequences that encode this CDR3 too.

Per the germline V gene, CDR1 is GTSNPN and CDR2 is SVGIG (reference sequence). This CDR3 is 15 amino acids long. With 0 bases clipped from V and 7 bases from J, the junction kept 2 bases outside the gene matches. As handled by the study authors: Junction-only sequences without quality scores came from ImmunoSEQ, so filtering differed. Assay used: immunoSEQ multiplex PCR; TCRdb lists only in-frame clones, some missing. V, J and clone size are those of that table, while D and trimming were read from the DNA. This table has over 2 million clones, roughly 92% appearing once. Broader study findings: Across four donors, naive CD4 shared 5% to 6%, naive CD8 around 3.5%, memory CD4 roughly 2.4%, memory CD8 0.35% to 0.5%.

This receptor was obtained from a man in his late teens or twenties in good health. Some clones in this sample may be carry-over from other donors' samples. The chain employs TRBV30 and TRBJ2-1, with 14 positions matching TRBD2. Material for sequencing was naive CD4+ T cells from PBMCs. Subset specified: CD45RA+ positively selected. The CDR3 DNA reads TGTGCCTGGAGTGTACGACTAGCGGGAGGGAATGAGCAGTTCTTC. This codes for CAWSVRLAGGNEQFF.